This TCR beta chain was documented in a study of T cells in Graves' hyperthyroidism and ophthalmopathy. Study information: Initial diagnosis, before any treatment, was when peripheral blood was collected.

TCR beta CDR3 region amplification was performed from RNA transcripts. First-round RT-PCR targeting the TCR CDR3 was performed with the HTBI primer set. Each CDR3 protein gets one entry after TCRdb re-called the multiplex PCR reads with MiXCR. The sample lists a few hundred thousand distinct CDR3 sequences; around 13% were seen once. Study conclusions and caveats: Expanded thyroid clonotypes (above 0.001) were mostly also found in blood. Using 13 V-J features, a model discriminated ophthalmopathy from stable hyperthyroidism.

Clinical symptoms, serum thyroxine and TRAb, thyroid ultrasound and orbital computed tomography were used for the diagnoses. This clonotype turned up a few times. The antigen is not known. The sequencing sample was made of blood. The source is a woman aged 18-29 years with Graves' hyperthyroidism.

CDR3 protein: CASSGWASGRGEQFF. The CDR3 DNA reads TGTGCCAGCAGCGGTTGGGCTAGCGGGAGGGGTGAGCAGTTCTTC. The chain couples TRBV9 to TRBJ2-1; 12 bases fit TRBD2. This CDR3 spans 15 amino acids. Germline lookup yields CDR1 SGDLS and CDR2 YYNGEE. After removal of 3 bases from V and 9 bases from J, the junction contained 7 bases not matched to a gene. Looking up the rest from reference TRBV9 and TRBJ2-1 gives the full variable domain: DSGVTQTPKHLITATGQRVTLRCSPRSGDLSVYWYQQSLDQGLQFLIQYYNGEERAKGNILERFSAQQFPDLHSELNLSSLELGDSALYFCASSGWASGRGEQFFGPGTRLTVL.